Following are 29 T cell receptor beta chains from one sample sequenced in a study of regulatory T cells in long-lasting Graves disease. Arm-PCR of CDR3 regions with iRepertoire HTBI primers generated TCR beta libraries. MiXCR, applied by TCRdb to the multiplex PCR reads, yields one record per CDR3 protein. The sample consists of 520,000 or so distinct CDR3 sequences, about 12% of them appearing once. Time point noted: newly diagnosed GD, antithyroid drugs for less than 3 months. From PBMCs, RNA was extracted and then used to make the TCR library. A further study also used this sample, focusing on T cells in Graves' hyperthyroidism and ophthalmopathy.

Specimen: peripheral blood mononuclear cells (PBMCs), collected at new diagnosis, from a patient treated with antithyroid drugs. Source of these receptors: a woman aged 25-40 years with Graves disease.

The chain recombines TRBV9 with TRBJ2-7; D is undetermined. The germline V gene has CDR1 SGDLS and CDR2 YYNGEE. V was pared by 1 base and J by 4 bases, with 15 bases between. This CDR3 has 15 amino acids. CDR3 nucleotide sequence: TGTGCCAGCAGCGTAAACGAACTCCGCTATTACGAGCAGTACTTC. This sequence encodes CASSVNELRYYEQYF.

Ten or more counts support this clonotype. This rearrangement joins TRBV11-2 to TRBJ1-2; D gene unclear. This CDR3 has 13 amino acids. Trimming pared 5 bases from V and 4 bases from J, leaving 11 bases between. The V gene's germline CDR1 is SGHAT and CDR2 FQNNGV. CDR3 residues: CASSPGRRYGYTF. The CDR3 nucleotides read TGTGCCAGCAGCCCCGGCCGGCGCTATGGCTACACCTTC.

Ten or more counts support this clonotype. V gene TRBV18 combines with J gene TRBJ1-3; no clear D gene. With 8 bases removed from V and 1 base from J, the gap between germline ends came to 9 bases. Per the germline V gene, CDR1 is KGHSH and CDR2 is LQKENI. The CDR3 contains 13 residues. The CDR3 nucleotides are TGTGCCAGCAGCCCCGGATCTGGAAACACCATATATTTT. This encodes CASSPGSGNTIYF.

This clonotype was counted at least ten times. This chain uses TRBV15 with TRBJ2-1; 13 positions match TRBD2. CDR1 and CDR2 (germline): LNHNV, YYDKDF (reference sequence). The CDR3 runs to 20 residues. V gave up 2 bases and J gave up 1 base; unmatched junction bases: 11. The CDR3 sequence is CATSRPHGLAGVGSYNEQFF. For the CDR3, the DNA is TGTGCCACCAGCAGACCCCACGGACTAGCGGGAGTGGGGTCCTACAATGAGCAGTTCTTC.

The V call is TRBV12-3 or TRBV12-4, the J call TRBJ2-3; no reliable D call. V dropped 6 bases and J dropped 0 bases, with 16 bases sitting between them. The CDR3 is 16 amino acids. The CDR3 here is CASSSKKSTSTDTQYF. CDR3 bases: TGTGCCAGCAGCTCTAAAAAGAGCACTAGCACAGATACGCAGTATTTT.

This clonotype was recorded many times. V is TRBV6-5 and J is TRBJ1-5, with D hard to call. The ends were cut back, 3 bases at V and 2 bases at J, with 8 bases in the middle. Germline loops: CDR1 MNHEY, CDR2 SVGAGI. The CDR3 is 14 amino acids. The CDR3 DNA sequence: TGTGCCAGCAGTTATGGTAGGGGCAATCAGCCCCAGCATTTT. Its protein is CASSYGRGNQPQHF.

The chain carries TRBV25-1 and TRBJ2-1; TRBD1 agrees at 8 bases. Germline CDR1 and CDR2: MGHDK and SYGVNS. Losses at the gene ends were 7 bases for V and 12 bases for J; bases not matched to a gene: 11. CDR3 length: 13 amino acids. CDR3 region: CASTRQGTPWQFF. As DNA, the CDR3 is TGTGCCAGCACGCGACAGGGGACGCCCTGGCAGTTCTTC. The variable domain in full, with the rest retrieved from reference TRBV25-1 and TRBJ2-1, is EADIYQTPRYLVIGTGKKITLECSQTMGHDKMYWYQQDPGMELHLIHYSYGVNSTEKGDLSSESTVSRIRTEHFPLTLESARPSHTSQYLCASTRQGTPWQFFGPGTRLTVL.

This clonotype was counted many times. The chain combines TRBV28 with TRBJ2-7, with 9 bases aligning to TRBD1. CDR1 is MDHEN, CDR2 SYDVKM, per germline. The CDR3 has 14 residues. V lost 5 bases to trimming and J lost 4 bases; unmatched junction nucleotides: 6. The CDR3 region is CASSTGTGQYEQYF. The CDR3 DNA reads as TGTGCCAGCAGTACCGGGACAGGGCAATACGAGCAGTACTTC.

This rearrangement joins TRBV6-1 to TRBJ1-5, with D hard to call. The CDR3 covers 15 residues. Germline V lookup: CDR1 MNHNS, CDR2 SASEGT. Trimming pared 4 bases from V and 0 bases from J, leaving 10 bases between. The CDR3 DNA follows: TGTGCCAGCAGTGCACAGTCGGATAGCAATCAGCCCCAGCATTTT. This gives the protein CASSAQSDSNQPQHF.

The CDR3 DNA reads TGTGCCAGCAGCTTACTACTAGCGGGAATCTCCGGGGAGCTGTTTTTT. Translating it yields CASSLLLAGISGELFF. The chain links TRBV7-3 to TRBJ2-2; 10 bases align to TRBD2. The CDR3 contains 16 residues. Germline V gene lookup returns CDR1 SGHTA and CDR2 FQGTGA. V was clipped by 2 bases and J by 6 bases; unmatched bases: 6.

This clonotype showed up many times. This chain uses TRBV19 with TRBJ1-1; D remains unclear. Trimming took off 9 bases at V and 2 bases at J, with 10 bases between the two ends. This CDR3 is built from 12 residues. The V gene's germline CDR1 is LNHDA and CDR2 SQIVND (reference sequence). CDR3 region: CASSTANTEAFF. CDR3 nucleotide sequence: TGTGCCAGCAGCACTGCCAACACTGAAGCTTTCTTT.

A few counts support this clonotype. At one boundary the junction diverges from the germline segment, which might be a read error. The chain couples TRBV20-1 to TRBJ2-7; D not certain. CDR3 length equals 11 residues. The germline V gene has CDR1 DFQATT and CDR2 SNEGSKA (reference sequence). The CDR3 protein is CSATMAYEQYF. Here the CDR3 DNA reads TGCAGCGCTACGATGGCCTACGAGCAGTACTTC.

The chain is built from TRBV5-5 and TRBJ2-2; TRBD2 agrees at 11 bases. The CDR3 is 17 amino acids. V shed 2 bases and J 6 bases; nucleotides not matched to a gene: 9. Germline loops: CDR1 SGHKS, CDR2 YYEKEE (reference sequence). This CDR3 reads CASSFLAGGPLAGELFF. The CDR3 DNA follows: TGTGCCAGCAGCTTTTTAGCGGGAGGGCCGTTGGCCGGGGAGCTGTTTTTT.

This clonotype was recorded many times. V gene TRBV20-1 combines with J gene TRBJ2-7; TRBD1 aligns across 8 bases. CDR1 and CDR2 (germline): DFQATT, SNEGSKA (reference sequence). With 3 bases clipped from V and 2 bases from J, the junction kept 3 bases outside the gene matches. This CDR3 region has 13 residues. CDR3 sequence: CSARDRVTYEQYF. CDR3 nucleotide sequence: TGCAGTGCTAGGGACAGGGTAACCTACGAGCAGTACTTC.

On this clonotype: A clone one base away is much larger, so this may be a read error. The CDR3 nucleotides read TGTGCCAGCAGCTCACCCCCGGGGCGGGGTGGTCGGGGGCTGTTTTTT. Translation: CASSSPPGRGGRGLFF. V gene TRBV6-2 or TRBV6-3 combines with J gene TRBJ2-2; a possible D gene is TRBD2 (6 bases). The CDR3 loop spans 16 amino acids. V was trimmed by 6 bases and J by 13 bases, leaving 27 bases between them. The germline gives CDR1 MNHEY, CDR2 SVGEGT.

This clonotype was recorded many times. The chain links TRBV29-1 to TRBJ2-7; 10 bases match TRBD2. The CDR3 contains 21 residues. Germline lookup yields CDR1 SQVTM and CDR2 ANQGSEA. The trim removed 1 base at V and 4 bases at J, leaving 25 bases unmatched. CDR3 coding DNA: TGCAGCGTTGAAGGCGGGCGGCGAAGGACTAGCGGATTCATAGGACCTTACGAGCAGTACTTC. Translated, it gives CSVEGGRRRTSGFIGPYEQYF.

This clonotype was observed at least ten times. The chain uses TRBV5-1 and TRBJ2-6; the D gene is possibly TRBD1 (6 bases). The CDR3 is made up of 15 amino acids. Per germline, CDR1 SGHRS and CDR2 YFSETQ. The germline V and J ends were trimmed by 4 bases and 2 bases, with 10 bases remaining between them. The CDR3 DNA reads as TGCGCCAGCAGCATACAGGGTGCTGGGGCCAACGTCCTGACTTTC. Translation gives CASSIQGAGANVLTF.

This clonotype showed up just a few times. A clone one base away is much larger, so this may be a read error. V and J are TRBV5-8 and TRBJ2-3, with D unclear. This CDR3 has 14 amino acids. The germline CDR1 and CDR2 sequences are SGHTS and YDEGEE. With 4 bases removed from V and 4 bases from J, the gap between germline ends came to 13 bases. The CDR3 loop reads CASSNRPPADTQYF. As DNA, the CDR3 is TGTGCCAGCAGCAATAGGCCCCCCGCAGATACGCAGTATTTT. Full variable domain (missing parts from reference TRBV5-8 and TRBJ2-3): EAGVTQSPTHLIKTRGQQATLRCSPISGHTSVYWYQQALGLGLQFLLWYDEGEERNRGNFPPRFSGRQFPNYSSELNVNALELEDSALYLCASSNRPPADTQYFGPGTRLTVL.

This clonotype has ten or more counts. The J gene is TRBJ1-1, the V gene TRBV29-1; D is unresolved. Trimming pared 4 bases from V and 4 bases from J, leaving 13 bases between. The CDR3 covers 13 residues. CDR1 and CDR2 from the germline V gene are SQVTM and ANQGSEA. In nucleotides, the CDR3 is TGCAGCGTTGCTGTCGGGTCGGGCACTGAAGCTTTCTTT. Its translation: CSVAVGSGTEAFF.

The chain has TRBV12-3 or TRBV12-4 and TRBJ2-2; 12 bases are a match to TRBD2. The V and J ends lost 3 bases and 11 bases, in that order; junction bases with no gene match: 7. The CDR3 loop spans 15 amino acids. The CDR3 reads CASSFILAGGGELFF. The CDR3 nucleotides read TGTGCCAGCAGTTTCATACTAGCGGGAGGAGGAGAGCTGTTTTTT.

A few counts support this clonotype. The CDR3 coding sequence is TGTGCCAGCCAGGACAGTTACGAGCAGTACTTC. Translation gives CASQDSYEQYF. V and J are TRBV6-1 and TRBJ2-7, with D possibly being TRBD1 (6 bases). This CDR3 is built from 11 residues. V lost 8 bases and J 4 bases, leaving 9 bases between the germline ends. Germline V gene sequence: CDR1 MNHNS, CDR2 SASEGT.

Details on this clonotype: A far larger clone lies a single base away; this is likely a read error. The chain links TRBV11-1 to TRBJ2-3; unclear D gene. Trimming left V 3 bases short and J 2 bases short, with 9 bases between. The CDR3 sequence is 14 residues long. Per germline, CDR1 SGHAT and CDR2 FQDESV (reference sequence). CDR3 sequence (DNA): TGTGCCAGCAGCTTGGTGTACCACACAGATACGCAGTATTTT. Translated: CASSLVYHTDTQYF.

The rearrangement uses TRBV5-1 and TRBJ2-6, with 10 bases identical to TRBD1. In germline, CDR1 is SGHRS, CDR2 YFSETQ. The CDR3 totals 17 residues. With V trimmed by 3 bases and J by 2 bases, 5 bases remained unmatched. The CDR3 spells CASSSGQGSTGANVLTF. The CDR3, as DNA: TGCGCCAGCAGCTCGGGACAGGGGAGCACTGGGGCCAACGTCCTGACTTTC.

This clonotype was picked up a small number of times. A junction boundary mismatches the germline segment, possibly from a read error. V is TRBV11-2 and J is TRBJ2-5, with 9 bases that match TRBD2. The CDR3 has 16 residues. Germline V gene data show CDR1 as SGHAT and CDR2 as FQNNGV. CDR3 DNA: TGTGCCAGCAGCTCCCTAGCGGGACCCCACCAAGGGACCCAGTACTTC. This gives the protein CASSSLAGPHQGTQYF.

Written as DNA, the CDR3 is TGTGCCAGCAGCCACGGACAGTCGAACACTGAAGCTTTCTTT. Amino acids: CASSHGQSNTEAFF. The chain recombines TRBV6-1 with TRBJ1-1; TRBD1 is a possible D gene (6 bases). CDR1 is MNHNS and CDR2 is SASEGT in the germline V gene. This CDR3 comprises 14 residues. V lost 6 bases, J lost 1 base, and 12 bases lay in between.

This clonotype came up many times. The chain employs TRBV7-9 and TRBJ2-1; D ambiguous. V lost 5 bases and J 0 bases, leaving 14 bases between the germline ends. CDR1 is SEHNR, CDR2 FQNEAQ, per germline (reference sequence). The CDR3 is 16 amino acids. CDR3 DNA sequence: TGTGCCAGCAGCCCCCATAAGGGCCTCTCCTACAATGAGCAGTTCTTC. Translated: CASSPHKGLSYNEQFF.

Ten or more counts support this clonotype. The CDR3 coding sequence is TGTGCCAGCAGTTTTTCGCTGGGTCAGCCCCAGCATTTT. It is translated as CASSFSLGQPQHF. The chain employs TRBV12-3 or TRBV12-4 and TRBJ1-5, with no clear D. The CDR3 covers 13 residues. Trimming removed 3 bases from V and 6 bases from J, with 9 bases in between.

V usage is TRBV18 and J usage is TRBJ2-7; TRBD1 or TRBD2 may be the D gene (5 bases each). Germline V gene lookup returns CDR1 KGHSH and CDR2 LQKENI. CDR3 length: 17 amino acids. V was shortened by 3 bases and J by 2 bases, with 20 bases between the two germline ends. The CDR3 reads CASSPPNPGTETYEQYF. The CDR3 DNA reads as TGTGCCAGCTCACCCCCTAATCCCGGGACGGAGACCTACGAGCAGTACTTC.

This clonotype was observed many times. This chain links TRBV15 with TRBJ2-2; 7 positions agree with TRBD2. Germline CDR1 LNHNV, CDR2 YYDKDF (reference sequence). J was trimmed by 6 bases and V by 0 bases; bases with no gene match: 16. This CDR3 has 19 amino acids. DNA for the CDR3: TGTGCCACCAGCAGAGAAAGGTCCCAATTTGGCGGGAGAGCCGGGGAGCTGTTTTTT. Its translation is CATSRERSQFGGRAGELFF.